The T cell receptor beta chain described here comes from a study of blood T cell repertoires in COVID-19. Study context: The origin of the acute and convalescent COVID-19 samples was the United States, Italy and Spain. T cells, B-cell-depleted T cells, or PBMCs supplied cDNA or gDNA.

In the study's own analysis: Reference gene primer amplification in the assay estimated nucleated cell counts. Libraries were prepared by immunoSEQ multiplex PCR; TCRdb keeps only in-frame clonotypes and omits some of them. V, J and clone size reflect that table, while D and trimming were determined from the DNA. The sample lists nearly 350,000 clones, approximately 82% seen once, with about 3% in the top ten. This TCR derives from a man under 40 with active or convalescent COVID-19. The source material was peripheral blood.

CDR3 nucleotides: TGTGCCAGCAGCACTCGCCCTAGGAGCTCCTACAATGAGCAGTTCTTC. Translation: CASSTRPRSSYNEQFF. The chain employs TRBV7-7 and TRBJ2-1; D not certain. Germline CDR1 and CDR2: SSHAT and FNYEAQ (reference sequence). V lost 5 bases, J lost 0 bases, and 14 bases lay in between. This CDR3 spans 16 amino acids. Variable domain in full (rest from reference TRBV7-7 and TRBJ2-1): GAGVSQSPRYKVTKRGQDVTLRCDPISSHATLYWYQQALGQGPEFLTYFNYEAQPDKSGLPSDRFSAERPEGSISTLTIQRTEQRDSAMYRCASSTRPRSSYNEQFFGPGTRLTVL.